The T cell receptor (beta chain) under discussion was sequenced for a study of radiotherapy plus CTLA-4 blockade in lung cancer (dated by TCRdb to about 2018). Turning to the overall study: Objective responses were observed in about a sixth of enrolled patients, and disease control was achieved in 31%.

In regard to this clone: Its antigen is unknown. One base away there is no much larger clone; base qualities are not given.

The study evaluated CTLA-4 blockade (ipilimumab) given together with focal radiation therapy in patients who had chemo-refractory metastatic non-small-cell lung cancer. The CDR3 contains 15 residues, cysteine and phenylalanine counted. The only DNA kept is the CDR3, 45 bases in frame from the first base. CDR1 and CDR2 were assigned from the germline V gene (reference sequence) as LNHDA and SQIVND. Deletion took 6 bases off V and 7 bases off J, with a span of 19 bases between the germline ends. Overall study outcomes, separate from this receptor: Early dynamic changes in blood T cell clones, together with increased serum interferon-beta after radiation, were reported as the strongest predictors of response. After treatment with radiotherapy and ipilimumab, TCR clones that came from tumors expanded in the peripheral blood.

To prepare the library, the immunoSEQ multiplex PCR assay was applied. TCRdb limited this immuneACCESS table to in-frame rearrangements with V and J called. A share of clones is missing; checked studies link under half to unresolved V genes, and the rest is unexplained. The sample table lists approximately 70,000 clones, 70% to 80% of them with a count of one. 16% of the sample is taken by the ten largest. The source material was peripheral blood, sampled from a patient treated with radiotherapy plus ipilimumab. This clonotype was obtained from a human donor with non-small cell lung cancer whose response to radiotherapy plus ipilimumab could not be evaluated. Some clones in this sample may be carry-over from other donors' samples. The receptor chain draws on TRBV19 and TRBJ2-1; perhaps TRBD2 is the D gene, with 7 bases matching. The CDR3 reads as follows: CASRGGGGGSNEQFF. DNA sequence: TGTGCCAGTAGGGGGGGAGGCGGGGGCTCAAATGAGCAGTTCTTC.